One sample yielded the 15 T cell receptor beta chains listed below, sequenced in a study of cytotoxic CD8 clonotypes in ibrutinib-treated CLL (dated by TCRdb to the early 2020s). The meaning of the sample's time point label: progressive disease on ibrutinib. The library was obtained by the immunoSEQ multiplex PCR assay. Not all clones reach the TCRdb copy of this immuneACCESS table, which keeps in-frame sequences only. Checked studies attribute under half of the gap to unresolved V genes and leave the rest unexplained. A total of about 12,000 clones appear in this sample, roughly four fifths of them only once. About 23% of the sample goes to the ten largest clones. Sequenced here: PBMCs, sampled at disease progression, from a patient treated with ibrutinib. Receptors were obtained from a human donor with chronic lymphocytic leukemia.

The chain has TRBV5-4 and TRBJ2-1, with a weak D call TRBD2 (6 bases). Trimming cost V 4 bases and J 4 bases, with 12 bases left between them. Germline CDR1 is SGHNT and CDR2 is YYREEE (reference sequence). This CDR3 is 14 amino acids long. CDR3 loop: CASSLSGEYNEQFF. CDR3 nucleotide sequence: TGTGCCAGCAGCCTTAGCGGAGAATACAATGAGCAGTTCTTC.

V usage is TRBV9 and J usage is TRBJ2-7; D might be TRBD1 or TRBD2, each matching 5 bases. The CDR3 is made up of 16 amino acids. Germline CDR1 SGDLS, CDR2 YYNGEE. V was trimmed by 0 bases and J by 0 bases, leaving 13 bases between them. The CDR3 loop is CASSVAGTESSYEQYF. The CDR3 coding sequence is TGTGCCAGCAGCGTAGCGGGGACCGAGAGCTCCTACGAGCAGTACTTC. Complete variable domain (other parts from reference TRBV9 and TRBJ2-7): DSGVTQTPKHLITATGQRVTLRCSPRSGDLSVYWYQQSLDQGLQFLIQYYNGEERAKGNILERFSAQQFPDLHSELNLSSLELGDSALYFCASSVAGTESSYEQYFGPGTRLTVT.

The V gene is TRBV5-4, the J gene TRBJ2-7, with D possibly matching TRBD1 (6 bases). This CDR3 spans 14 amino acids. V was cut by 4 bases and J by 0 bases, with 11 bases left in between. Germline-derived CDR1 and CDR2 are SGHNT and YYREEE (reference sequence). This CDR3 reads CASSARDISYEQYF. The CDR3 nucleotides are TGTGCCAGCAGCGCCCGGGACATCTCCTACGAGCAGTACTTC.

The chain has TRBV6-5 and TRBJ1-5, with 9 bases aligning to TRBD1. This CDR3 contains 14 residues. The V segment lost 6 bases and the J segment 7 bases; nucleotides outside the gene matches: 7. Per germline, CDR1 MNHEY and CDR2 SVGAGI. Here the CDR3 DNA reads TGTGCCAGCAGGGACAGGGGAAAAGAACAGCCCCAGCATTTT. It is translated as CASRDRGKEQPQHF.

This clone has only a few counts. V gene TRBV30 combines with J gene TRBJ1-1; TRBD1 agrees at 7 bases. CDR1 and CDR2 (germline): GTSNPN, SVGIG (reference sequence). The J segment lost 1 base and the V segment lost 7 bases, leaving 6 bases of the junction unmatched. The CDR3 runs to 13 residues. The CDR3 here is CAFNGQANTEAFF. DNA of the CDR3: TGTGCCTTCAACGGACAGGCGAACACTGAAGCTTTCTTT.

The V and J genes are TRBV7-3 and TRBJ2-5, with a possible D match to TRBD1 (6 bases). The CDR3 spans 16 residues. The V and J ends lost 5 bases and 2 bases respectively, with 18 bases between them. Germline assignment: CDR1 SGHTA and CDR2 FQGTGA. CDR3 DNA: TGTGCCAGCAGCCTAGCCCCCCCGGGACAACAAGAGACCCAGTACTTC. This translates into CASSLAPPGQQETQYF.

This clone showed up just once. Other nucleotide sequences in the sample specify the same CDR3. This chain connects TRBV12-2 to TRBJ1-2. TRBV12-2 is recorded as a pseudogene. CDR3 length: 14 amino acids. Written as DNA, the CDR3 is TGTGCAAGTCGCTTTTGGGGTCTAATCTATGGCTACACCTTC. Amino acid sequence: CASRFWGLIYGYTF.

The chain couples TRBV11-1 to TRBJ2-3; 10 positions match TRBD2. Trimming at V came to 4 bases and at J to 3 bases, leaving 4 bases not matched to a gene. Looked up from germline, CDR1 is SGHAT and CDR2 is FQDESV (reference sequence). The CDR3 spans 15 residues. CDR3 protein: CASSSSGSGTDTQYF. The CDR3 nucleotides are TGTGCCAGCAGCTCTAGCGGGAGTGGGACAGATACGCAGTATTTT.

The chain employs TRBV30 and TRBJ2-3, with D perhaps TRBD2 (6 bases). Trimming pared 3 bases from V and 2 bases from J, leaving 15 bases between. The germline V gene encodes CDR1 GTSNPN and CDR2 SVGIG (reference sequence). The CDR3 is 15 residues long. The DNA for the CDR3 is TGTGCCTGGAGCGGAGGGGCAGGAGTCACAGATACGCAGTATTTT. It codes for CAWSGGAGVTDTQYF.

J is TRBJ1-5 and V is TRBV6-1; tentative D call: TRBD1 (6 bases). Germline V gene sequence: CDR1 MNHNS, CDR2 SASEGT. V was cut by 2 bases and J by 5 bases, with 13 bases left in between. The CDR3 consists of 15 residues. CDR3 sequence reads: CASSEFLGTHQPQHF. For the CDR3, the DNA is TGTGCCAGCAGTGAATTCCTCGGGACACATCAGCCCCAGCATTTT.

The chain links TRBV7-9 to TRBJ2-5; a possible D gene is TRBD2 (6 bases). Germline V gene lookup returns CDR1 SEHNR and CDR2 FQNEAQ (reference sequence). V shed 5 bases and J shed 10 bases, with 14 bases lying between them. This CDR3 has 12 amino acids. CDR3 amino acids: CASSAEGRHQYF. CDR3 in DNA: TGTGCCAGCAGCGCGGAGGGACGCCACCAGTACTTC.

The chain uses TRBV11-2 and TRBJ2-5; tentatively, D is TRBD2 (5 bases). The CDR3 extends over 15 amino acids. Germline loops: CDR1 SGHAT, CDR2 FQNNGV. Trimming pared 5 bases from V and 3 bases from J, leaving 16 bases between. CDR3 protein: CASSRRGALEETQYF. Written as DNA, the CDR3 is TGTGCCAGCAGCCGACGGGGAGCGCTAGAAGAGACCCAGTACTTC. The whole variable domain, filled in from reference TRBV11-2 and TRBJ2-5, reads EAGVAQSPRYKIIEKRQSVAFWCNPISGHATLYWYQQILGQGPKLLIQFQNNGVVDDSQLPKDRFSAERLKGVDSTLKIQPAKLEDSAVYLCASSRRGALEETQYFGPGTRLLVL.

The table lists this clone with a few counts. This chain connects TRBV19 to TRBJ2-3, with 8 bases matching TRBD1. CDR3 length: 18 amino acids. Trimming cost V 7 bases and J 1 base; bases outside gene matches: 16. Germline CDR1 reads LNHDA; CDR2 reads SQIVND (reference sequence). CDR3 sequence: CASIDRGAVLGGTDTQYF. The CDR3 DNA sequence: TGTGCCAGTATCGACAGGGGAGCGGTCTTAGGGGGCACAGATACGCAGTATTTT.

With respect to this clone: One base separates it from a far larger clone, so it is likely a read error. The CDR3 DNA follows: TGTGCCAGCAGTGAGGCAAGTAATGAGCAGTTCTTC. This gives the protein CASSEASNEQFF. The chain uses TRBV6-1 and TRBJ2-1, with no clear D. CDR1 and CDR2 (germline): MNHNS, SASEGT. This CDR3 has 12 residues. Trimming pared 3 bases from V and 7 bases from J, leaving 7 bases between.

V gene TRBV10-3 combines with J gene TRBJ2-7; D is unclear. CDR1 ENHRY and CDR2 SYGVKD come from the germline V gene. CDR3 length: 12 residues. V shed 2 bases and J shed 2 bases, with 4 bases lying between them. The CDR3 DNA follows: TGTGCCATCAGTGAGGACCCCTACGAGCAGTACTTC. Translation gives CAISEDPYEQYF.